This is a list of T cell receptor beta chains from one sample in a study of shared clonotypes between healthy human individuals. Profiled with immunoSEQ multiplex PCR; TCRdb holds only in-frame clones, not every one. The data contain approximately 1.5 million clones, 98% of them singletons. Input material: naive CD4+ T cells sorted from blood. The receptors come from a man younger than 40 in good health. CDR3s include the opening cysteine and the closing phenylalanine or tryptophan. D genes are given only for firm matches. Only some rows state a clone size, as once, few, many or a class for expanded clones.

CDR3 length: 13
J gene: TRBJ1-3
D gene: -
clone size: -
V gene: TRBV7-7
CDR3 protein: CASSANSGNTIYF
CDR3 DNA: TGTGCCAGCAGCGCGAACTCTGGAAACACCATATATTTT

CDR3 length: 14
J gene: TRBJ2-4
D gene: -
clone size: once
V gene: TRBV9
CDR3 protein: CASSEGTAKNIQYF
CDR3 DNA: TGTGCCAGCAGCGAGGGGACGGCCAAAAACATTCAGTACTTC

CDR3 length: 13
J gene: TRBJ2-7
D gene: TRBD2
clone size: -
V gene: TRBV11-2
CDR3 protein: CASSLAVAYEQYF
CDR3 DNA: TGTGCCAGCAGCCTAGCGGTTGCCTACGAGCAGTACTTC

CDR3 length: 15
J gene: TRBJ2-3
D gene: TRBD2
clone size: -
V gene: TRBV9
CDR3 protein: CASSVGLAGTDTQYF
CDR3 DNA: TGTGCCAGCAGCGTTGGACTAGCGGGGACAGATACGCAGTATTTT

CDR3 length: 15
J gene: TRBJ2-3
D gene: TRBD1
clone size: -
V gene: TRBV11-1
CDR3 protein: CASRFRTGDTDTQYF
CDR3 DNA: TGTGCCAGCAGGTTCAGGACAGGGGACACAGATACGCAGTATTTT

CDR3 length: 14
J gene: TRBJ2-1
D gene: TRBD1
clone size: -
V gene: TRBV9
CDR3 protein: CASSVTGVYNEQFF
CDR3 DNA: TGTGCCAGCAGCGTTACAGGGGTCTACAATGAGCAGTTCTTC

CDR3 length: 13
J gene: TRBJ1-5
D gene: -
clone size: -
V gene: TRBV7-2
CDR3 protein: CASSLGGGQPQHF
CDR3 DNA: TGTGCCAGCAGCTTAGGGGGGGGACAGCCCCAGCATTTT

CDR3 length: 15
J gene: TRBJ2-1
D gene: TRBD2
clone size: once
V gene: TRBV5-1
CDR3 protein: CASSLASGRRNEQFF
CDR3 DNA: TGCGCCAGCAGCTTGGCCAGCGGGAGGCGGAATGAGCAGTTCTTC

CDR3 length: 10
J gene: TRBJ2-1
D gene: -
clone size: few
V gene: TRBV20-1
CDR3 protein: CSASRGEQFF
CDR3 DNA: TGCAGTGCTAGCAGGGGTGAGCAGTTCTTC

CDR3 length: 13
J gene: TRBJ1-1
D gene: -
clone size: once
V gene: TRBV6-6
CDR3 protein: CASRQGLNTEAFF
CDR3 DNA: TGTGCCAGCAGACAAGGGTTGAACACTGAAGCTTTCTTT

CDR3 length: 17
J gene: TRBJ2-1
D gene: TRBD2
clone size: -
V gene: TRBV5-1
CDR3 protein: CASSLRTSGYSYNEQFF
CDR3 DNA: TGCGCCAGCAGCCTTAGGACTAGCGGTTACTCCTACAATGAGCAGTTCTTC

CDR3 length: 11
J gene: TRBJ2-7
D gene: -
clone size: -
V gene: TRBV29-1
CDR3 protein: CGGGEGYEQYF
CDR3 DNA: TGCGGAGGGGGGGAGGGCTACGAGCAGTACTTC

CDR3 length: 15
J gene: TRBJ2-1
D gene: TRBD2
clone size: -
V gene: TRBV11-2
CDR3 protein: CASSPGTSGYNEQFF
CDR3 DNA: TGTGCCAGCAGCCCAGGGACTAGCGGCTACAATGAGCAGTTCTTC

CDR3 length: 15
J gene: TRBJ2-1
D gene: -
clone size: -
V gene: TRBV7-2
CDR3 protein: CASSFESTGYNEQFF
CDR3 DNA: TGTGCCAGCAGCTTCGAAAGCACGGGGTACAATGAGCAGTTCTTC

CDR3 length: 14
J gene: TRBJ2-5
D gene: -
clone size: -
V gene: TRBV18
CDR3 protein: CASSPEFVAKTQYF
CDR3 DNA: TGTGCCAGCTCACCAGAGTTCGTAGCGAAGACCCAGTACTTC

CDR3 length: 14
J gene: TRBJ2-7
D gene: TRBD2
clone size: -
V gene: TRBV7-9
CDR3 protein: CASSSIAGDYEQYF
CDR3 DNA: TGTGCCAGCAGTTCTATAGCGGGAGACTACGAGCAGTACTTC

CDR3 length: 16
J gene: TRBJ2-3
D gene: TRBD1
clone size: once
V gene: TRBV9
CDR3 protein: CASSLRTGVSTDTQYF
CDR3 DNA: TGTGCCAGCAGCCTGAGGACAGGGGTGAGCACAGATACGCAGTATTTT

CDR3 length: 15
J gene: TRBJ2-1
D gene: TRBD2
clone size: -
V gene: TRBV29-1
CDR3 protein: CSADRTSGRGNEQFF
CDR3 DNA: TGCAGCGCCGATAGGACTAGCGGGAGGGGGAATGAGCAGTTCTTC

CDR3 length: 14
J gene: TRBJ2-7
D gene: TRBD2
clone size: -
V gene: TRBV5-4
CDR3 protein: CASSPGTSGTEQYF
CDR3 DNA: TGTGCCAGCAGCCCCGGGACTAGCGGGACCGAGCAGTACTTC

CDR3 length: 13
J gene: TRBJ2-2
D gene: -
clone size: once
V gene: TRBV5-1
CDR3 protein: CASSFEPPGELFF
CDR3 DNA: TGCGCCAGCAGCTTTGAGCCCCCCGGGGAGCTGTTTTTT

CDR3 length: 15
J gene: TRBJ2-1
D gene: -
clone size: -
V gene: TRBV11-2
CDR3 protein: CASSPTAGSYNEQFF
CDR3 DNA: TGTGCCAGCAGCCCGACTGCGGGCTCCTACAATGAGCAGTTCTTC

CDR3 length: 16
J gene: TRBJ2-7
D gene: -
clone size: -
V gene: TRBV15
CDR3 protein: CATSTGVSGSRSEQYF
CDR3 DNA: TGTGCCACCAGCACCGGCGTTAGTGGGAGTAGGTCCGAGCAGTACTTC

CDR3 length: 13
J gene: TRBJ2-5
D gene: -
clone size: -
V gene: TRBV10-2
CDR3 protein: CASSARQRETQYF
CDR3 DNA: TGCGCCAGCAGCGCTCGACAGCGAGAGACCCAGTACTTC

CDR3 length: 14
J gene: TRBJ1-1
D gene: -
clone size: -
V gene: TRBV27
CDR3 protein: CASSSLPRVTEAFF
CDR3 DNA: TGTGCCAGCAGTTCCCTCCCCAGGGTCACTGAAGCTTTCTTT

CDR3 length: 12
J gene: TRBJ2-7
D gene: -
clone size: -
V gene: TRBV28
CDR3 protein: CASSGDSYEQYF
CDR3 DNA: TGTGCCAGCAGTGGGGATTCCTACGAGCAGTACTTC

CDR3 length: 13
J gene: TRBJ2-7
D gene: -
clone size: -
V gene: TRBV29-1
CDR3 protein: CSVASPVTYEQYF
CDR3 DNA: TGCAGCGTCGCCAGTCCAGTGACCTACGAGCAGTACTTC

CDR3 length: 15
J gene: TRBJ2-7
D gene: TRBD1
clone size: once
V gene: TRBV18
CDR3 protein: CASSPYPTGAYEQYF
CDR3 DNA: TGTGCCAGCTCACCATATCCAACAGGGGCGTACGAGCAGTACTTC

CDR3 length: 17
J gene: TRBJ2-2
D gene: TRBD2
clone size: -
V gene: TRBV15
CDR3 protein: CATSRDSLAGGPGELFF
CDR3 DNA: TGTGCCACCAGCAGAGATAGCCTAGCGGGAGGGCCCGGGGAGCTGTTTTTT

CDR3 length: 15
J gene: TRBJ2-1
D gene: -
clone size: -
V gene: TRBV14
CDR3 protein: CASSQVISSYNEQFF
CDR3 DNA: TGTGCCAGCAGCCAAGTCATAAGCTCCTACAATGAGCAGTTCTTC

CDR3 length: 14
J gene: TRBJ1-1
D gene: -
clone size: -
V gene: TRBV28
CDR3 protein: CASSLGQSNTEAFF
CDR3 DNA: TGTGCCAGCAGTCTCGGACAGAGTAACACTGAAGCTTTCTTT

CDR3 length: 10
J gene: TRBJ2-5
D gene: -
clone size: -
V gene: TRBV20-1
CDR3 protein: CSPWGETQYF
CDR3 DNA: TGCAGTCCGTGGGGAGAGACCCAGTACTTC

CDR3 length: 16
J gene: TRBJ1-3
D gene: TRBD1
clone size: -
V gene: TRBV9
CDR3 protein: CASSVLARQGGNTIYF
CDR3 DNA: TGTGCCAGCAGCGTATTGGCCCGACAGGGGGGAAACACCATATATTTT

CDR3 length: 16
J gene: TRBJ1-3
D gene: -
clone size: -
V gene: TRBV18
CDR3 protein: CASSPKGASSGNTIYF
CDR3 DNA: TGTGCCAGCTCACCGAAAGGGGCTAGCTCTGGAAACACCATATATTTT

CDR3 length: 20
J gene: TRBJ1-1
D gene: TRBD1
clone size: -
V gene: TRBV18
CDR3 protein: CASSPLSLGVTGQLNTEAFF
CDR3 DNA: TGTGCCAGCTCACCACTCTCGCTCGGTGTCACGGGACAGCTGAACACTGAAGCTTTCTTT

CDR3 length: 16
J gene: TRBJ2-1
D gene: TRBD2
clone size: -
V gene: TRBV18
CDR3 protein: CASSPPRLATYNEQFF
CDR3 DNA: TGTGCCAGCTCACCCCCGAGACTAGCCACCTACAATGAGCAGTTCTTC

CDR3 length: 14
J gene: TRBJ1-3
D gene: -
clone size: -
V gene: TRBV7-2
CDR3 protein: CASSRERSGNTIYF
CDR3 DNA: TGTGCCAGCAGCCGGGAGCGCTCTGGAAACACCATATATTTT

CDR3 length: 13
J gene: TRBJ1-5
D gene: -
clone size: -
V gene: TRBV30
CDR3 protein: CAWSSRGDQPQHF
CDR3 DNA: TGTGCCTGGAGTAGCAGGGGAGATCAGCCCCAGCATTTT

CDR3 length: 12
J gene: TRBJ1-5
D gene: TRBD1
clone size: -
V gene: TRBV28
CDR3 protein: CASRDRVQPQHF
CDR3 DNA: TGTGCCAGCCGGGACAGGGTCCAGCCCCAGCATTTT

CDR3 length: 16
J gene: TRBJ2-5
D gene: TRBD2
clone size: -
V gene: TRBV2
CDR3 protein: CASRGTSGRAPETQYF
CDR3 DNA: TGTGCCAGCAGAGGTACTAGCGGGAGGGCCCCGGAGACCCAGTACTTC

CDR3 length: 14
J gene: TRBJ2-7
D gene: TRBD2
clone size: -
V gene: TRBV29-1
CDR3 protein: CSVKGLAGIYEQYF
CDR3 DNA: TGCAGCGTCAAAGGACTAGCGGGGATCTACGAGCAGTACTTC

CDR3 length: 16
J gene: TRBJ2-5
D gene: -
clone size: -
V gene: TRBV27
CDR3 protein: CASSLSGGPYQETQYF
CDR3 DNA: TGTGCCAGCAGTTTAAGTGGCGGACCGTACCAAGAGACCCAGTACTTC

CDR3 length: 15
J gene: TRBJ1-5
D gene: -
clone size: -
V gene: TRBV27
CDR3 protein: CASSLLGVGNQPQHF
CDR3 DNA: TGTGCCAGCAGTTTATTAGGGGTTGGCAATCAGCCCCAGCATTTT

CDR3 length: 15
J gene: TRBJ1-3
D gene: -
clone size: once
V gene: TRBV5-1
CDR3 protein: CASSLSGAEGNTIYF
CDR3 DNA: TGCGCCAGCAGCTTGTCAGGGGCAGAGGGAAACACCATATATTTT

CDR3 length: 13
J gene: TRBJ1-2
D gene: -
clone size: once
V gene: TRBV5-8
CDR3 protein: CASRPRANYGYTF
CDR3 DNA: TGTGCCAGCAGACCCAGGGCTAACTATGGCTACACCTTC

CDR3 length: 21
J gene: TRBJ2-1
D gene: -
clone size: -
V gene: TRBV5-1
CDR3 protein: CASTFLPLGQFRLADYNEQFF
CDR3 DNA: TGCGCCAGCACCTTCCTTCCACTTGGACAGTTTAGACTAGCAGATTACAATGAGCAGTTCTTC

CDR3 length: 11
J gene: TRBJ2-7
D gene: -
clone size: -
V gene: TRBV28
CDR3 protein: CASRTHNEQYF
CDR3 DNA: TGTGCCAGCAGAACCCATAACGAGCAGTACTTC

CDR3 length: 19
J gene: TRBJ1-5
D gene: -
clone size: -
V gene: TRBV4-1
CDR3 protein: CASSQDPGGRKSRNQPQHF
CDR3 DNA: TGCGCCAGCAGCCAAGATCCCGGGGGTAGGAAGTCCCGGAATCAGCCCCAGCATTTT

CDR3 length: 12
J gene: TRBJ2-5
D gene: -
clone size: few
V gene: TRBV19
CDR3 protein: CASSIDSETQYF
CDR3 DNA: TGTGCCAGTAGTATAGATTCGGAGACCCAGTACTTC

CDR3 length: 15
J gene: TRBJ2-1
D gene: TRBD2
clone size: -
V gene: TRBV18
CDR3 protein: CASSPRTSLLGEQFF
CDR3 DNA: TGTGCCAGCTCACCGAGGACTAGTTTGTTGGGTGAGCAGTTCTTC

CDR3 length: 13
J gene: TRBJ2-5
D gene: -
clone size: -
V gene: TRBV19
CDR3 protein: CASSILPRETQYF
CDR3 DNA: TGTGCCAGTAGTATTTTACCGCGGGAGACCCAGTACTTC

CDR3 length: 14
J gene: TRBJ2-2
D gene: -
clone size: -
V gene: TRBV10-2
CDR3 protein: CASSVTANTGELFF
CDR3 DNA: TGCGCCAGCAGTGTGACCGCGAACACCGGGGAGCTGTTTTTT

CDR3 length: 13
J gene: TRBJ2-5
D gene: TRBD2
clone size: -
V gene: TRBV7-9
CDR3 protein: CASVPAGLETQYF
CDR3 DNA: TGTGCCAGCGTACCAGCGGGGTTGGAGACCCAGTACTTC

CDR3 length: 14
J gene: TRBJ2-7
D gene: TRBD2
clone size: -
V gene: TRBV4-3
CDR3 protein: CASSRTSGKYEQYF
CDR3 DNA: TGCGCCAGCAGTCGGACTAGCGGGAAATACGAGCAGTACTTC

CDR3 length: 15
J gene: TRBJ1-1
D gene: TRBD1
clone size: -
V gene: TRBV9
CDR3 protein: CASSPRIQGMGEAFF
CDR3 DNA: TGTGCCAGCAGCCCGCGAATACAGGGGATGGGTGAAGCTTTCTTT

CDR3 length: 14
J gene: TRBJ2-1
D gene: -
clone size: -
V gene: TRBV19
CDR3 protein: CASRTGTDYNEQFF
CDR3 DNA: TGTGCCAGCCGCACGGGGACGGACTACAATGAGCAGTTCTTC